This is a list of T cell receptor beta chains from one sample in a study of T cells in Graves' hyperthyroidism and ophthalmopathy. TCRdb used MiXCR to reprocess the multiplex PCR reads, holding one entry per CDR3 protein. The top ten hold less than 6.5% of the sample, which has about 420,000 distinct CDR3 sequences, approximately 14% seen once. Sequencing used blood. Receptors originate from a woman aged 18-30 years with Graves' hyperthyroidism. CDR3s include the opening cysteine and the closing phenylalanine or tryptophan. D genes are given only for firm matches. For some rows the clone size is stated as once, few or many, or as a class when expanded; others skip it.

J,D,V,size,DNA,CDR3
TRBJ1-3,-,TRBV2,few,TGTGCCAGCAGTGAAGTTTTTCGCGGCGGGGGAGGAAACACCATATATTTT,CASSEVFRGGGGNTIYF
TRBJ1-4,-,TRBV7-9,-,TGTGCCAGCAGCTTATCCCAAAATGACGAAAAACTGTTTTTT,CASSLSQNDEKLFF
TRBJ1-1,-,TRBV6-1,few,TGTGCCAGCAGTGAAGTCAGGGTTGAAGCTTTCTTT,CASSEVRVEAFF
TRBJ1-2,-,TRBV12-3/TRBV12-4,many,TGTGCCAGCAGTTTATTCCCCGACAGGGGCTACACCTTC,CASSLFPDRGYTF
TRBJ2-7,TRBD1,TRBV9,many,TGTGCCAGCAACTCCGGGACAGATCACGAGCAGTACTTC,CASNSGTDHEQYF
TRBJ2-7,TRBD1,TRBV7-6,many,TGTGCCAGCAGCTTCTCCGTTCCGGGACAGGGTTCCTACGAGCAGTACTTC,CASSFSVPGQGSYEQYF
TRBJ2-5,TRBD2,TRBV28,many,TGTGCCAGCGAGCGGGAGGGCCTCCGGGAGACCCAGTACTTC,CASEREGLRETQYF
TRBJ2-7,-,TRBV5-1,many,TGCGCCAGCAGCTTGTCGCGACTATTGCCTTCTACGCAGCAGTACTTC,CASSLSRLLPSTQQYF
TRBJ2-1,TRBD2,TRBV2,-,TGTGCCAGCAGGACGGGACTAGCGGGAAGGTACAATGAGCAGTTCTTC,CASRTGLAGRYNEQFF
TRBJ1-2,TRBD1,TRBV25-1,-,TGTGCCAGCAGTGCGGGACAGGGGGCGGGCGGCTACACCTTC,CASSAGQGAGGYTF
TRBJ2-7,TRBD1,TRBV6-1,many,TGTGCCGCGACCGGGACAGGTTCTTACGAGCAGTACTTC,CAATGTGSYEQYF
TRBJ1-1,TRBD1,TRBV28,many,TGTGCCAGCAGTTTTGCCAGGGGGCAACTGAACACTGAAGCTTTCTTT,CASSFARGQLNTEAFF
TRBJ1-2,-,TRBV6-5,-,TGTGCCAGCAGTTACTCGAAGGGGGACGGCGGCTACACCTTC,CASSYSKGDGGYTF
TRBJ2-5,TRBD2,TRBV7-2,few,TGTGCCAGCAGGCGACTAGCGGGAGGTGATCAAGAGACCCAGTACTTC,CASRRLAGGDQETQYF
TRBJ2-1,TRBD2,TRBV5-4,few,TGTGCCAGCAGCTTGGCGCCTAGCGGGAGGTACAATGAGCAGTTCTTC,CASSLAPSGRYNEQFF
TRBJ2-6,-,TRBV6-5,few,TGTGCCAGCGGCACCGGGCTTTCTGGGGCCAACGTCCTGATTTTC,CASGTGLSGANVLIF
TRBJ1-1,TRBD1,TRBV20-1,-,TGCAGTGCTACACTCCGGGACAGGGGATTTGTCACTGAAGCTTTCTTT,CSATLRDRGFVTEAFF
TRBJ1-3,-,TRBV2,many,TGTGCCAGCGGAAAGGGGGGAGGAAACACCATATATTTT,CASGKGGGNTIYF
TRBJ2-1,-,TRBV27,many,TGTGCCAGCAAAGGGCGGGTTGGCCCCTACAATGAGCAGTTCTTC,CASKGRVGPYNEQFF
TRBJ1-4,-,TRBV6-6,many,TGTGCCAGCAGTTACGAAGTATATAGTGAAAAACTGTTTTTT,CASSYEVYSEKLFF
TRBJ1-2,-,TRBV12-3/TRBV12-4,many,TGTGCCAGCACCCAGGGGATTCATGGCTACACCTTC,CASTQGIHGYTF
TRBJ2-7,TRBD1,TRBV18,many,TGTGCCAGCTCACCACCGGGACAGGGGAACAAGCAGTACTTC,CASSPPGQGNKQYF
TRBJ2-1,-,TRBV6-1,many,TGTGCCAGCAGTCCCTACTTAGCTTCGGCTGAGCAGTTCTTC,CASSPYLASAEQFF
TRBJ2-7,TRBD2,TRBV30,many,TGTGCCTGGCAGGGACTAGCACCCTACGAGCAGTACTTC,CAWQGLAPYEQYF
TRBJ2-4,-,TRBV28,few,TGTGCCAGCAGTTTATTCTCCGGGACGCCTCCGGGGGAAAACATTCAGTACTTC,CASSLFSGTPPGENIQYF
TRBJ1-4,TRBD1,TRBV2,-,TGTGCCAGCAGTTTGGGGGACAGGGTTGAAAAACTGTTTTTT,CASSLGDRVEKLFF
TRBJ1-1,-,TRBV10-3,few,TGTGCCTCTTGGACTGCCGAGGGGGGAGCTTTCTTT,CASWTAEGGAFF
TRBJ1-5,-,TRBV10-3,many,TGTGCCATCCAGGGAGGGAGGAATCAGCCCCAGCATTTT,CAIQGGRNQPQHF
TRBJ2-3,-,TRBV12-3/TRBV12-4,many,TGTGCCAGCAGTTCGATCGATACGCAGTATTTT,CASSSIDTQYF
TRBJ1-1,TRBD1,TRBV9,many,TGTGCCAGCAGTTCCGGGACAGCCAACACTGAAGCTTTCTTT,CASSSGTANTEAFF
TRBJ2-3,TRBD2,TRBV10-3,-,TGTGCCATCAGGACTAGCGGGTCTAGCACAGATACGCAGTATTTT,CAIRTSGSSTDTQYF
TRBJ1-1,-,TRBV10-2,few,TGCGCCAGCAGGGCCGGGGGATTGGAAGCTTTCTTT,CASRAGGLEAFF
TRBJ2-2,-,TRBV5-1,many,TGCGCCAGCAGCTGGAATGGCGCGAACACCGGGGAGCTGTTTTTT,CASSWNGANTGELFF
TRBJ2-7,-,TRBV7-8,many,TGTGCCAGCAGCTTGAGAGCGGGCCCATTCTCCTACGAGCAGTACTTC,CASSLRAGPFSYEQYF
TRBJ2-3,TRBD2,TRBV27,many,TGTGCCAGCAGTAGACGGCCCGGGACTAGCGGGGACAGCACAGATACGCAGTATTTT,CASSRRPGTSGDSTDTQYF
TRBJ2-7,-,TRBV2,many,TGTGCCAGCACTAAGGACAGTTACGAGCAGTACTTC,CASTKDSYEQYF
TRBJ2-7,-,TRBV12-3/TRBV12-4,many,TGTGCCAGCAGGAACCGGGACGGAACCTACGAGCAGTACTTC,CASRNRDGTYEQYF
TRBJ2-1,-,TRBV10-3,-,TGTGCCATCAGTGGGGGACATGAGCAGTTCTTC,CAISGGHEQFF
TRBJ2-7,-,TRBV5-1,many,TGCGCCAGCAGCCTTCTAGGGGCCAGTACAGCGAAAGAGCAGTACTTC,CASSLLGASTAKEQYF
TRBJ2-7,-,TRBV5-1,many,TGCGCCAGCAGCTTGGGGTCTACCCCCTACGAGCAGTACTTC,CASSLGSTPYEQYF
TRBJ2-3,-,TRBV6-1,many,TGTGCCAGCAGTGAAGGGGCGCGGAGCCCCACAGATACGCAGTATTTT,CASSEGARSPTDTQYF
TRBJ2-2,-,TRBV7-8,many,TGTGCCAGCAGCTTAAACAGGGCAGGAATTGGGGGGGAGCTGTTTTTT,CASSLNRAGIGGELFF
TRBJ2-1,-,TRBV30,many,TGTGCCTGGAGCCGCGACAGCTACAATGAGCAGTTCTTC,CAWSRDSYNEQFF
TRBJ2-7,TRBD2,TRBV20-1,few,TGCAGTGCTAGAGATGATGTAGCGGGCCCCTCCTACGAGCAGTACTTC,CSARDDVAGPSYEQYF
TRBJ1-1,-,TRBV15,few,TGTGCCACCAGCAGGGCTAGGATGAACACTGAAGCTTTCTTT,CATSRARMNTEAFF
TRBJ2-7,TRBD1,TRBV9,-,TGTGCCAGCAGCCCGAGGGACAGGGTAGTTTACGAGCAGTACTTC,CASSPRDRVVYEQYF
TRBJ2-1,-,TRBV12-3/TRBV12-4,-,TGTGCCAGCAGGGCGGAGGGCCGGCACAATGAGCAGTTCTTC,CASRAEGRHNEQFF
TRBJ1-1,-,TRBV29-1,many,TGCAGCGGGACCGCCTCTGGGGGGACTGAAGCTTTCTTT,CSGTASGGTEAFF
TRBJ2-2,TRBD2,TRBV5-1,many,TGCGCCAGCACGGGAGGGAGGAACACCGGGGAGCTGTTTTTT,CASTGGRNTGELFF
TRBJ1-1,-,TRBV20-1,many,TGCAGTGCTAGAGATTGGCAGATGAACACTGAAGCTTTCTTT,CSARDWQMNTEAFF
TRBJ2-7,-,TRBV12-3/TRBV12-4,many,TGTGCCAGCAGTACCGGGACCCAGGGACCCTACGAGCAGTACTTC,CASSTGTQGPYEQYF
TRBJ2-2,-,TRBV10-2,many,TGCGCCAGCAGTGAGCCCCCAACGAACACCGGGGAGCTGTTTTTT,CASSEPPTNTGELFF
TRBJ2-3,TRBD2,TRBV6-2/TRBV6-3,-,TGTGCCAGCAGTTACGGGGCTAGCGGGAGTCTCGATACGCAGTATTTT,CASSYGASGSLDTQYF
TRBJ2-3,TRBD2,TRBV10-1,-,TGCGCCAGCAGTGAGTCCCTAGCGGGAGCGGACGCGCAGTATTTT,CASSESLAGADAQYF
TRBJ1-1,-,TRBV11-3,many,TGTGCCAGCAGCCTATGGCGCCTGGCGGCTTTCTTT,CASSLWRLAAFF